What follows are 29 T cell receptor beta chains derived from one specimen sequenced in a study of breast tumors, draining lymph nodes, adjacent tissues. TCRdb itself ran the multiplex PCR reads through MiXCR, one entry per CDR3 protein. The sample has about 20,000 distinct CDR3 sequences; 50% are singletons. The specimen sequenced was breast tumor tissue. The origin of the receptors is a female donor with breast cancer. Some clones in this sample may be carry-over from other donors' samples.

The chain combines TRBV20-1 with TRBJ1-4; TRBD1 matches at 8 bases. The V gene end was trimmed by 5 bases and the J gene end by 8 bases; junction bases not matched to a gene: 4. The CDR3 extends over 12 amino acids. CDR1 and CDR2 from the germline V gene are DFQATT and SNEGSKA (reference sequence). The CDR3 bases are TGCAGTGCTCCCGGACAGGGAGAAAAACTGTTTTTT. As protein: CSAPGQGEKLFF.

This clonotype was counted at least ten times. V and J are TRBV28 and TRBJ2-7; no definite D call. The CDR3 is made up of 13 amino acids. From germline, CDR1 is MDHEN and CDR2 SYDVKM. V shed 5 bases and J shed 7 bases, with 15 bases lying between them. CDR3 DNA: TGTGCCAGCAGTACGAACGAAGCCGGGGAGCAGTACTTC. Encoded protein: CASSTNEAGEQYF.

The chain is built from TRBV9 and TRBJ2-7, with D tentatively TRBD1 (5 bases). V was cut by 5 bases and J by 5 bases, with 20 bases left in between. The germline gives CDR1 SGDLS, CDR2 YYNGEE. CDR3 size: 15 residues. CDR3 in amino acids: CASSVGTFAGNEQYF. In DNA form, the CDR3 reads TGTGCCAGCAGTGTGGGAACGTTCGCAGGGAACGAGCAGTACTTC.

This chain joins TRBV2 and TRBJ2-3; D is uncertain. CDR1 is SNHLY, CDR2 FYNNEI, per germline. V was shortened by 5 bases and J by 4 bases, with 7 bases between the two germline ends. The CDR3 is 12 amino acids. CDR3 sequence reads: CASSSSPDTQYF. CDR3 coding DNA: TGTGCCAGCAGTAGTTCCCCAGATACGCAGTATTTT. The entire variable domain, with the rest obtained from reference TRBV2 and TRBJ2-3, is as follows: EPEVTQTPSHQVTQMGQEVILRCVPISNHLYFYWYRQILGQKVEFLVSFYNNEISEKSEIFDDQFSVERPDGSNFTLKIRSTKLEDSAMYFCASSSSPDTQYFGPGTRLTVL.

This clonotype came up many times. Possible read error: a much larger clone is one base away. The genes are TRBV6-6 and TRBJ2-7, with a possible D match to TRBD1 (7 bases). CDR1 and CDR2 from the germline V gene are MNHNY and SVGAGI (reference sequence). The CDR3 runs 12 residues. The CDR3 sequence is CASSHSGGTENF. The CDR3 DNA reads TGTGCCAGCAGTCACTCAGGGGGGACAGAGAACTTC.

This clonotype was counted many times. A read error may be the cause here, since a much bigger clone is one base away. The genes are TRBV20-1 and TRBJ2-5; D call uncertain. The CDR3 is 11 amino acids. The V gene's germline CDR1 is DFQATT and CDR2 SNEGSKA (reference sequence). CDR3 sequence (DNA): TGCAGTGCTGAGCACCAAGAGACCCAGTCCTTC. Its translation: CSAEHQETQSF.

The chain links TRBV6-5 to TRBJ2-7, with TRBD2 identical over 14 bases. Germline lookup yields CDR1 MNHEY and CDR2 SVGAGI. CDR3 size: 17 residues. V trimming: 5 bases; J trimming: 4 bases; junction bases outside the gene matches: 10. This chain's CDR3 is CASSHFGTSGSRYEQYF. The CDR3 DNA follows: TGTGCCAGCAGTCACTTCGGGACTAGCGGGAGCAGGTACGAGCAGTACTTC.

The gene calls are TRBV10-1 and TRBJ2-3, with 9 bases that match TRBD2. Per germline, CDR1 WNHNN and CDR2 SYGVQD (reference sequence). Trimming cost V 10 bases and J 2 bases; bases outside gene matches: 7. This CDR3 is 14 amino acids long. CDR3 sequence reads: CATRPSGNTDTQYF. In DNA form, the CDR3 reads TGCGCCACCCGTCCTAGCGGGAACACAGATACGCAGTATTTT.

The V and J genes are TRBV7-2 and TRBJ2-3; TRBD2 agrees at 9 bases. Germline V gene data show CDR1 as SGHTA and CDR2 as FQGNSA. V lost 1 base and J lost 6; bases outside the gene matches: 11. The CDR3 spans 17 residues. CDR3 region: CASSLEASGVGFDTQYF. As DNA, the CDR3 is TGTGCCAGCAGCTTAGAGGCTAGCGGGGTTGGTTTCGATACGCAGTATTTT.

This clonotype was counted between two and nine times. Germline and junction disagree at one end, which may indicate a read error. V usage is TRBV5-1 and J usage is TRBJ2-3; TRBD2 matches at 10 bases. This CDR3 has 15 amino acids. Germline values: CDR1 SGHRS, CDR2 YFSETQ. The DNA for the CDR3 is TGTGCCAGCAGCCCGCTAGCGGGAGGCACAGATACGCAGTATTTT. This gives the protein CASSPLAGGTDTQYF.

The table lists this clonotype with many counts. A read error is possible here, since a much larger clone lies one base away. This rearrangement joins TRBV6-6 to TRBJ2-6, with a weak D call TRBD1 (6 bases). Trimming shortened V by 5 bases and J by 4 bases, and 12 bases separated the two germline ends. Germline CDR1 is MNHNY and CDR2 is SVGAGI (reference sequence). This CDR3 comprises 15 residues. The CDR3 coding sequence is TGTGCCAGCAGTCCAACAGGGAACGGGGCCAACGTCCTGACTTTC. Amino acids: CASSPTGNGANVLTF.

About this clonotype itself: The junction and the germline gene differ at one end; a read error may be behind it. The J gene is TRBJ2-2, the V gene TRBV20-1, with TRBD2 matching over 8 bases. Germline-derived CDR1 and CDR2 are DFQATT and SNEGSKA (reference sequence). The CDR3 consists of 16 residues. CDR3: CSAPPRGAGATGGLFF. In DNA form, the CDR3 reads TGCAGTGCCCCCCCCCGGGGAGCGGGAGCCACCGGGGGGCTGTTTTTT.

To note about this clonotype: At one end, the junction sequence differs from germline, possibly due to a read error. The CDR3 loop is CAISGTGAHQPQHF. CDR3 sequence (DNA): TGTGCCATCAGCGGGACAGGGGCCCATCAGCCCCAGCACTTT. V and J are TRBV10-3 and TRBJ1-5, with TRBD1 matching 10 bases. This CDR3 comprises 14 residues. Germline CDR1 and CDR2: ENHRY and SYGVKD.

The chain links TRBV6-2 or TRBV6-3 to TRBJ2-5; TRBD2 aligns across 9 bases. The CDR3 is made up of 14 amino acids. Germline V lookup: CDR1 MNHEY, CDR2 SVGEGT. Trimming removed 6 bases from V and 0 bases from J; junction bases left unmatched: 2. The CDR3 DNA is TGTGCCAGCAGCCGGACTAGCGACCAAGAGACCCAGTACTTC. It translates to CASSRTSDQETQYF.

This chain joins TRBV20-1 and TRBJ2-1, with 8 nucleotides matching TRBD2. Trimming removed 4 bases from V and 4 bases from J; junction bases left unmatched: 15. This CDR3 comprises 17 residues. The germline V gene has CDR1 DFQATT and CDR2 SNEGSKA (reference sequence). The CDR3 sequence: CSATSRLTSDQYNEQFF. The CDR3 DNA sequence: TGCAGTGCTACCTCGAGGTTGACTAGCGACCAGTACAATGAGCAGTTCTTC.

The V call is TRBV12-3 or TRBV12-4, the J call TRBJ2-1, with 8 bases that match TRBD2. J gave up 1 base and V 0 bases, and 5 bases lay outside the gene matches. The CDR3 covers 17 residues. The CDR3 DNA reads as TGTGCCAGCAGTTTAGCGAGTGGGACTAGTTCCTACAATGAGCAGTTCTTC. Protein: CASSLASGTSSYNEQFF.

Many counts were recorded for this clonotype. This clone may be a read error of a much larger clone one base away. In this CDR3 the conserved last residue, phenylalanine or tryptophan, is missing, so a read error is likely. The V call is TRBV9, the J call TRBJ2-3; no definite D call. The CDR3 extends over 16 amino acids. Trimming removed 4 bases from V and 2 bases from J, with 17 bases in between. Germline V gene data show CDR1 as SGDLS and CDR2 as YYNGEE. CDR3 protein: CASSPRGTGPTDTQYL. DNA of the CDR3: TGTGCCAGCAGCCCTCGAGGAACTGGCCCCACAGATACGCAGTATCTT.

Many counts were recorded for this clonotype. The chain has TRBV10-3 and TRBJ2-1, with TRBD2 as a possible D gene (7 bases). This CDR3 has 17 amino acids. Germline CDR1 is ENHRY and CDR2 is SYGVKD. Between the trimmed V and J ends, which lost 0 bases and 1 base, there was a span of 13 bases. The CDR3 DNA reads TGTGCCATCAGTGAGTCCATGGGGGGGGCGTCCTACAATGAGCAGTTCTTC. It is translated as CAISESMGGASYNEQFF.

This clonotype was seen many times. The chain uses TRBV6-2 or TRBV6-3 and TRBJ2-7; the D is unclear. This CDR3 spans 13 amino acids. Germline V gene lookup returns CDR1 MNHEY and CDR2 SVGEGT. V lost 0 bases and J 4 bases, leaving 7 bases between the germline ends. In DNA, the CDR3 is TGTGCCAGCAGTTACTCAGGGCGGTACGAGCAGTACTTC. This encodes CASSYSGRYEQYF.

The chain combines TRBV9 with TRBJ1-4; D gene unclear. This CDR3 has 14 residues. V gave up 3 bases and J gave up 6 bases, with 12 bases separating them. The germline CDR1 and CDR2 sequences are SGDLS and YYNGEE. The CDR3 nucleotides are TGTGCCAGCAGCGGAGGCAGGCTAGATGAAAAACTGTTTTTT. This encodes CASSGGRLDEKLFF.

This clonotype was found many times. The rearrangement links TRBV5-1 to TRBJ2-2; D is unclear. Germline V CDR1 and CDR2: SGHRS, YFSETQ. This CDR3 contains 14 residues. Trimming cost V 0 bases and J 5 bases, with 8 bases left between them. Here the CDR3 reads CASSLAGGTGELFF. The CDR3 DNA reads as TGCGCCAGCAGCTTGGCGGGTGGGACCGGGGAGCTGTTTTTT. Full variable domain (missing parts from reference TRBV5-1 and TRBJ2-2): KAGVTQTPRYLIKTRGQQVTLSCSPISGHRSVSWYQQTPGQGLQFLFEYFSETQRNKGNFPGRFSGRQFSNSRSEMNVSTLELGDSALYLCASSLAGGTGELFFGEGSRLTVL.

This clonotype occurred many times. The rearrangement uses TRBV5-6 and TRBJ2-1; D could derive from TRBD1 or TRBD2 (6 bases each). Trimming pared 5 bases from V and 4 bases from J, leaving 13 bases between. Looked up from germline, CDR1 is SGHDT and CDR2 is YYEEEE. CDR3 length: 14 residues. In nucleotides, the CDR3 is TGTGCCAGCAGACCGCCGGGGGCATACAATGAGCAGTTCTTC. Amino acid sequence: CASRPPGAYNEQFF.

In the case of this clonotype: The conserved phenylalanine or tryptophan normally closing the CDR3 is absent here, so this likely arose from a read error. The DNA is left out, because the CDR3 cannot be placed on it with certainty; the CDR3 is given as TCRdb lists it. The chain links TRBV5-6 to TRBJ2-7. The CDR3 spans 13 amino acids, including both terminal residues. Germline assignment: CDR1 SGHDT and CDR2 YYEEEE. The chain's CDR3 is CASSFGRAYEQHL.

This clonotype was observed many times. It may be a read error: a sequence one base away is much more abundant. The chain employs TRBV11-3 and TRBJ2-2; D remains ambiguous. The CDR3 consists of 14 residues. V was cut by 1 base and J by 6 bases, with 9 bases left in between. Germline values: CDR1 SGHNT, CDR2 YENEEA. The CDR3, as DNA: TGTGCCAGCAGCTTAGGGTCCGTCGCCGGGGAGCTGTTTTTT. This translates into CASSLGSVAGELFF.

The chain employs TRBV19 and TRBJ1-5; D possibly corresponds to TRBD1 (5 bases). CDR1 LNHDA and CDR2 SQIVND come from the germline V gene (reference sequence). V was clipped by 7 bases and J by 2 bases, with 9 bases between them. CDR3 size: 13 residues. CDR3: CASTKTGNQPQHF. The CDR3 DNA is TGTGCCAGTACTAAGACAGGCAATCAGCCCCAGCATTTT.

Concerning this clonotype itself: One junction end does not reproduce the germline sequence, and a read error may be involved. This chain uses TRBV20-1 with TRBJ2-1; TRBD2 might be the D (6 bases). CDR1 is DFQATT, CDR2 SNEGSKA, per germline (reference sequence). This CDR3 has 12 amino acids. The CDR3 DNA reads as TGCAGTGTCTCGACTAGTCTGAATGAGCCGTTCTTC. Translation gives CSVSTSLNEPFF.

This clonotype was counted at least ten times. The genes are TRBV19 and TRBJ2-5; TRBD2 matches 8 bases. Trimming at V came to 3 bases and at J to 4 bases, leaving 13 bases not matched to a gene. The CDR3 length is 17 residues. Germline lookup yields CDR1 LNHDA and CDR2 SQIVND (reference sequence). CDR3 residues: CASSISSGSRLRETQYF. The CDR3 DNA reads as TGTGCCAGTAGTATCTCCAGCGGGAGTCGTCTGCGAGAGACCCAGTACTTC.

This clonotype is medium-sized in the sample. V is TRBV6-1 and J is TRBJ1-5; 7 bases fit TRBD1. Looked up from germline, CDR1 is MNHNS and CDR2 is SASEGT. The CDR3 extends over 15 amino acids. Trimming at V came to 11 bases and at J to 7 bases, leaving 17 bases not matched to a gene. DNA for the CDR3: TGTGCCGCTGGCGGGACAGCCTATGGGGGACAGCCCCAGCATTTT. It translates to CAAGGTAYGGQPQHF.

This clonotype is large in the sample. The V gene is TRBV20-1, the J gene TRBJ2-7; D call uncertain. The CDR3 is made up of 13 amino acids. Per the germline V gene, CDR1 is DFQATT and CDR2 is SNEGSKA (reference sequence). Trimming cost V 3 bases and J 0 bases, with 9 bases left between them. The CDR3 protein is CSARSESSYEQYF. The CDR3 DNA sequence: TGCAGTGCTAGGTCCGAAAGCTCCTACGAGCAGTACTTC.